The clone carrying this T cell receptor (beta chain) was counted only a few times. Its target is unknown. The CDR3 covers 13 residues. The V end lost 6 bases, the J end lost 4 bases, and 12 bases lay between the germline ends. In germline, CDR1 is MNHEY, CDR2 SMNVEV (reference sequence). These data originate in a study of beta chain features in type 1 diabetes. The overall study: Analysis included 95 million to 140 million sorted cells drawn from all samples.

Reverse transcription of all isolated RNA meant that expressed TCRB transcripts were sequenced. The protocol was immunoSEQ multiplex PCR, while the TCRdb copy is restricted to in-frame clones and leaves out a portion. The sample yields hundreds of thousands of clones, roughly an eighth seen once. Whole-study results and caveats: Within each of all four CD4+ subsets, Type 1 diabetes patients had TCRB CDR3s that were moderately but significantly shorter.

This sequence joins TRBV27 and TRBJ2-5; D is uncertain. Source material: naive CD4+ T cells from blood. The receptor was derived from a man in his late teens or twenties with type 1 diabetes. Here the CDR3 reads CASSLTSGETQYF. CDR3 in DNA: TGTGCCAGCAGCCTGACGTCCGGAGAGACCCAGTACTTC.